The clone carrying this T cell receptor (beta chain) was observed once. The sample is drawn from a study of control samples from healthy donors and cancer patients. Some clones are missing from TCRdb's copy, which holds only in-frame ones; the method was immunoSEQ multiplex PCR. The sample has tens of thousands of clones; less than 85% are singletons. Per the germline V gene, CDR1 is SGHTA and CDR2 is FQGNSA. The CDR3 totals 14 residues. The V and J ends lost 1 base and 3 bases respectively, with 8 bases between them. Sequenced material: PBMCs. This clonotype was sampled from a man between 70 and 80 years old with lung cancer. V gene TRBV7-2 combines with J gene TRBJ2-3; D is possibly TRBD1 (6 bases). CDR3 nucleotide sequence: TGTGCCAGCAGCTTAGACAGGGTAACAGATACGCAGTATTTT. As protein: CASSLDRVTDTQYF.